A single sample is the source of the 14 T cell receptor beta chains below, sequenced in a study of human T cells and chemical hapten exposure. TCRdb re-derived calls from the RACE reads in MiXCR, one entry per CDR3 protein. This repertoire shows approximately 400,000 distinct CDR3 sequences, around 4.8% found once; its top ten account for approximately 2.1%. Indicated time point: patch test 1, 2 weeks after DPC sensitization. The treatment was: therapeutic diphenylcyclopropenone sensitization with weekly scalp DPC. The sample in question was whole blood, obtained in connection with sensitization to the hapten diphenylcyclopropenone (DPC). Receptors were obtained from a woman between 50 and 59 years old with alopecia areata. Some clones in this sample may be carry-over from other donors' samples.

This clonotype has more than one count but fewer than ten. The genes are TRBV27 and TRBJ2-2, with D perhaps TRBD2 (6 bases). This CDR3 comprises 18 residues. Germline V CDR1 and CDR2: MNHEY, SMNVEV (reference sequence). V shed 1 base and J shed 5 bases, with 20 bases lying between them. The CDR3 DNA is TGTGCCAGCAGTTTATATACGGGGGTAGGGGCTTTTACCGGGGAGCTGTTTTTT. Protein product: CASSLYTGVGAFTGELFF.

This clonotype was seen repeatedly, ten times or more. At one boundary the junction diverges from the germline segment, which might be a read error. This chain connects TRBV13 to TRBJ2-7; 8 nucleotides match TRBD1. Per the germline V gene, CDR1 is PRHDT and CDR2 is FYEKMQ (reference sequence). The CDR3 totals 14 residues. DNA for the CDR3: TGTGCCACCAGCCACGGACAGGGAAAGTACGAGCAGTACTTC. The encoded protein is CATSHGQGKYEQYF.

This chain connects TRBV5-5 to TRBJ2-7; no firm D call. There are 14 residues in the CDR3. Trimming removed 0 bases at V and 0 bases at J, with 7 bases between. Germline values: CDR1 SGHKS, CDR2 YYEKEE (reference sequence). CDR3 amino acids: CASSLGQISYEQYF. The CDR3 DNA sequence: TGTGCCAGCAGCTTGGGACAAATCTCCTACGAGCAGTACTTC.

This clonotype appeared a few times. The CDR3 DNA follows: TGTGCCAGCTCACCAACCGACACTCATGGCTACACCTTC. Protein sequence: CASSPTDTHGYTF. The rearrangement uses TRBV18 and TRBJ1-2; D not certain. The ends were cut back, 2 bases at V and 6 bases at J, with 10 bases in the middle. The CDR3 has 13 residues. Germline V CDR1 and CDR2: KGHSH, LQKENI. Using reference TRBV18 and TRBJ1-2 for the parts outside the CDR3, the full variable domain is NAGVMQNPRHLVRRRGQEARLRCSPMKGHSHVYWYRQLPEEGLKFMVYLQKENIIDESGMPKERFSAEFPKEGPSILRIQQVVRGDSAAYFCASSPTDTHGYTFGSGTRLTVV.

This clonotype has only a few counts. The rearrangement links TRBV5-1 to TRBJ2-7; possibly TRBD1 or TRBD2 for D (6 bases each). V lost 1 base and J lost 3, with 23 bases in between. Germline CDR1 and CDR2: SGHRS and YFSETQ. This CDR3 has 18 residues. CDR3: CASSLRSPTSRGDYEQYF. The CDR3 bases are TGCGCCAGCAGCTTGCGCTCCCCTACTAGCAGGGGTGACTACGAGCAGTACTTC.

Many counts were recorded for this clonotype. J is TRBJ1-5 and V is TRBV12-3 or TRBV12-4, with TRBD1 identical over 7 bases. The CDR3 runs to 17 residues. Trimming removed 5 bases from V and 3 bases from J; junction bases left unmatched: 13. The CDR3 nucleotides are TGTGCCAGCAGTAAACGACAGGGCATGATTGCCAATCAGCCCCAGCATTTT. It encodes CASSKRQGMIANQPQHF.

This clonotype was found many times. This chain links TRBV12-3 or TRBV12-4 with TRBJ2-7; D unresolved. The CDR3 contains 12 residues. V dropped 4 bases and J dropped 5 bases, with 9 bases sitting between them. CDR3 residues: CASSSPRDEQYF. CDR3 sequence (DNA): TGTGCCAGCAGTTCCCCTCGCGACGAGCAGTACTTC.

This clonotype was seen repeatedly, ten times or more. V is TRBV2 and J is TRBJ1-1, with TRBD1 identical over 10 bases. Germline V CDR1 and CDR2: SNHLY, FYNNEI. This CDR3 spans 13 amino acids. Trimming cost V 6 bases and J 4 bases; bases outside gene matches: 2. CDR3 DNA: TGTGCCAGCAGGGACAGGGGGGCCACTGAAGCTTTCTTT. This gives the protein CASRDRGATEAFF.

This clonotype came up a few times. The chain employs TRBV25-1 and TRBJ2-5; D tentatively reads TRBD1 or TRBD2 (5 bases each). This CDR3 is 15 amino acids long. Trimming pared 11 bases from V and 3 bases from J, leaving 22 bases between. Germline values: CDR1 MGHDK, CDR2 SYGVNS. This CDR3 reads CASEDAPPREETQYF. CDR3 in DNA: TGTGCCTCGGAGGACGCGCCGCCCAGGGAAGAGACCCAGTACTTC. Using reference TRBV25-1 and TRBJ2-5 for the parts outside the CDR3, the full variable domain is EADIYQTPRYLVIGTGKKITLECSQTMGHDKMYWYQQDPGMELHLIHYSYGVNSTEKGDLSSESTVSRIRTEHFPLTLESARPSHTSQYLCASEDAPPREETQYFGPGTRLLVL.

There are many counts of this clonotype. The V gene is TRBV29-1, the J gene TRBJ1-2; D is unresolved. Trimming removed 6 bases from V and 5 bases from J, with 16 bases in between. This CDR3 has 13 residues. CDR1 is SQVTM, CDR2 ANQGSEA, per germline. DNA of the CDR3: TGCAGCGTGACCTTATTAGGTAGATATGGCTACACCTTC. It codes for CSVTLLGRYGYTF.

This clonotype was seen more than once but under ten times. This chain uses TRBV4-1 with TRBJ2-1; D might be TRBD2 (5 bases). Deletions cut 3 bases from V and 9 bases from J, with 9 bases between. This CDR3 comprises 12 residues. Germline V CDR1 and CDR2: MGHRA, YSYEKL. CDR3 coding DNA: TGCGCCAGCAGCCAGGGAGTAGTTGAGCAGTTCTTC. This sequence encodes CASSQGVVEQFF.

The chain is built from TRBV12-5 and TRBJ1-2, with D unclear. V lost 1 base and J lost 0, with 3 bases in between. Germline V gives CDR1 LGHNT, CDR2 FRNRAP. CDR3 size: 13 residues. The CDR3 sequence is CASGLGANYGYTF. For the CDR3, the DNA is TGTGCTAGTGGTTTGGGGGCTAACTATGGCTACACCTTC.

This clonotype was counted many times. CDR3: CATGSPVGTGVRDEQFF. The DNA for the CDR3 is TGTGCCACCGGATCCCCGGTTGGGACAGGGGTACGGGATGAGCAGTTCTTC. V usage is TRBV24-1 and J usage is TRBJ2-1; 10 bases are a match to TRBD1. Per the germline V gene, CDR1 is KGHDR and CDR2 is SFDVKD. Germline trimming cut 9 bases from V and 8 bases from J; bases unmatched to any gene: 18. The CDR3 extends over 17 amino acids.

In its sample, this clonotype was seen many times. The CDR3 reads CASSYGTGGNSPLHF. CDR3 bases: TGTGCCAGCAGTTACGGGACAGGGGGTAATTCACCCCTCCACTTT. This chain connects TRBV6-5 to TRBJ1-6; 11 bases line up with TRBD1. The CDR3 has 15 residues. Germline CDR1 is MNHEY and CDR2 is SVGAGI. The ends lost 2 bases at V and 6 bases at J; junction bases unmatched: 0.